This record looks at one T cell receptor beta chain sequence and its context. The data were produced by immunoSEQ multiplex PCR, yet TCRdb's version contains in-frame clones alone and is incomplete. Of some 360,000 clones listed, around 87% are singletons. These data belong to a study of blood T cell repertoires in COVID-19. The V gene's germline CDR1 is SGHRS and CDR2 YFSETQ. The CDR3 has 15 residues. The V and J ends lost 2 bases and 6 bases, in that order; junction bases with no gene match: 7. The chain uses TRBV5-1 and TRBJ2-2, with 7 bases matching TRBD1. This clonotype was obtained from a woman in her sixties or seventies with COVID-19, enrolled during active disease. Sequencing used peripheral blood. CDR3 bases: TGCGCCAGCAGCTTTTTGTCAGGGGGTGCCGGGGAGCTGTTTTTT. The encoded protein is CASSFLSGGAGELFF.